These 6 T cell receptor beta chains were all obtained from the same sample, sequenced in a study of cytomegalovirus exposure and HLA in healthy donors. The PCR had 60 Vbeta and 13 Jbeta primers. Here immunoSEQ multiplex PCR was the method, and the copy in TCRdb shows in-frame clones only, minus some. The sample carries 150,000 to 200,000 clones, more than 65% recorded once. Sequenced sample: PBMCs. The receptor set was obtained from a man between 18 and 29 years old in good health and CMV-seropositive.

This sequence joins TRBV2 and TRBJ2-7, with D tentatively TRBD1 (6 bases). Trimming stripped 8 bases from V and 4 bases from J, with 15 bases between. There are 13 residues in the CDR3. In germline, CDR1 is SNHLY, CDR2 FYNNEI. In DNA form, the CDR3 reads TGTGCCAGCGCCCAGGGGTCAAATTACGAGCAGTACGTC. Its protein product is CASAQGSNYEQYV.

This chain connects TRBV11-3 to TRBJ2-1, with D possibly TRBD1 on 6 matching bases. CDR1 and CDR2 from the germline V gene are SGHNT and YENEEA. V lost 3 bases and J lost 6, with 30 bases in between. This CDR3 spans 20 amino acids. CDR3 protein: CASSLAKGTQGPRVGNEQFF. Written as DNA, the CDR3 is TGTGCCAGCAGCTTGGCAAAGGGGACCCAGGGGCCGAGAGTCGGCAATGAGCAGTTCTTC.

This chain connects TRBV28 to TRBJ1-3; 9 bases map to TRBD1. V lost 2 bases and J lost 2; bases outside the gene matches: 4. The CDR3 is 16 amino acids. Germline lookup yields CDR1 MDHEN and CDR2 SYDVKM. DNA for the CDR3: TGTGCCAGCAGTTTAACCAGGACAGGGGCTGGAAACACCATATATTTT. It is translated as CASSLTRTGAGNTIYF.

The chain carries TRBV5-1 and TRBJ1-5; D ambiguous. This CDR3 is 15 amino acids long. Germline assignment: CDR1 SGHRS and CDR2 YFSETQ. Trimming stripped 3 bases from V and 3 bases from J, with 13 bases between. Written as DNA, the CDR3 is TGCGCCAGCAGCTGGGGAGGGAGGGCCAATCAGCCCCAGCATTTT. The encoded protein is CASSWGGRANQPQHF.

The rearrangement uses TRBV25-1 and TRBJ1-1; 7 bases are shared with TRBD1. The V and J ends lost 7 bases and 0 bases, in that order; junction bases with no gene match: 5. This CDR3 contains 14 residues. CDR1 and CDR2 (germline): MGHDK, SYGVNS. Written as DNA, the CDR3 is TGTGCCAGCACTGCGGGACAGATGAACACTGAAGCTTTCTTT. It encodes CASTAGQMNTEAFF.

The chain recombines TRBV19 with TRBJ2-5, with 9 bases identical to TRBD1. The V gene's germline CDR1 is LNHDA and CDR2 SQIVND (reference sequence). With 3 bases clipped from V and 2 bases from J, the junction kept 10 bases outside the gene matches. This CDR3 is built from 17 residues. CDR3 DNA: TGTGCCAGTAGTATTGCCAGACAGGGGGTAGGGCAAGAGACCCAGTACTTC. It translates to CASSIARQGVGQETQYF.